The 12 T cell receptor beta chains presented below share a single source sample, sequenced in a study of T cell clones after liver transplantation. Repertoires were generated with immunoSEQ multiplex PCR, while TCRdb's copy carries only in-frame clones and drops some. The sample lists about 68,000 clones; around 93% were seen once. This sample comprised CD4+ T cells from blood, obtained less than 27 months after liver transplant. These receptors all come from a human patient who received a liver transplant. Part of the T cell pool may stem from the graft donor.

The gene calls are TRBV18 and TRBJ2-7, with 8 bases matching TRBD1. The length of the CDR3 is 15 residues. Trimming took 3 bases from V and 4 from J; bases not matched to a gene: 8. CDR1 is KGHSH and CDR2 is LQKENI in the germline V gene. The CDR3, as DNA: TGTGCCAGCTCACCCGGACAGGGCAGGAATTACGAGCAGTACTTC. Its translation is CASSPGQGRNYEQYF.

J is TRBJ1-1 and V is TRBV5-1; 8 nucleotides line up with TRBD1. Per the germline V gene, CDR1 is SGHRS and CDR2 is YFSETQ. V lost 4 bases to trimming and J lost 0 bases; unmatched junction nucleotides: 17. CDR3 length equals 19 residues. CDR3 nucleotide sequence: TGCGCCAGCAGCCTCCTGGCTACGGACAGGGTAGCGATGAACACTGAAGCTTTCTTT. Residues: CASSLLATDRVAMNTEAFF.

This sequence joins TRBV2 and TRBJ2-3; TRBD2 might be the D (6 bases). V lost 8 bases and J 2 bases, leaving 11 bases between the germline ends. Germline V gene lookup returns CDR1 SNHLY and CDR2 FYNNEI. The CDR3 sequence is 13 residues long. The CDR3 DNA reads TGTGCCAGCTTAGCGGAGTACACAGATACGCAGTATTTT. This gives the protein CASLAEYTDTQYF.

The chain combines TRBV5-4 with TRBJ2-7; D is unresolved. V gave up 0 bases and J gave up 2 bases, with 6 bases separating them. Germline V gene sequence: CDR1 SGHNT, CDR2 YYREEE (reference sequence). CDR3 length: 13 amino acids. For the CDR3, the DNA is TGTGCCAGCAGCTTGGAGGCCCCCTACGAGCAGTACTTC. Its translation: CASSLEAPYEQYF. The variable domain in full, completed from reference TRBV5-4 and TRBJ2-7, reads ETGVTQSPTHLIKTRGQQVTLRCSSQSGHNTVSWYQQALGQGPQFIFQYYREEENGRGNFPPRFSGLQFPNYSSELNVNALELDDSALYLCASSLEAPYEQYFGPGTRLTVT.

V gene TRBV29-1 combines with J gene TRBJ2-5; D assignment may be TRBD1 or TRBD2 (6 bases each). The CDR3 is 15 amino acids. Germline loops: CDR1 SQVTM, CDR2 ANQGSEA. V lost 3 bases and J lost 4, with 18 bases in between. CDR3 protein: CSVEWSPRGVETQYF. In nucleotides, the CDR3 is TGCAGCGTTGAGTGGTCGCCAAGGGGGGTAGAGACCCAGTACTTC.

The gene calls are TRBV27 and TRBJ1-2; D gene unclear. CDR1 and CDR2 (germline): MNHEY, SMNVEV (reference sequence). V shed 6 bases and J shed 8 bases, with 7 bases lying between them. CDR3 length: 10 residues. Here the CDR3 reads CASRGWGYTF. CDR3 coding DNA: TGTGCCAGCAGGGGTTGGGGCTACACCTTC.

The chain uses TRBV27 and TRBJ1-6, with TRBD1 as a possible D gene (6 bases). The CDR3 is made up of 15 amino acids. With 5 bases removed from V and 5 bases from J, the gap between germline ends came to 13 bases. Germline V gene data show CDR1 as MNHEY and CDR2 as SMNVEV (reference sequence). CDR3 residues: CASSDRYRDNSPLHF. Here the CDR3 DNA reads TGTGCCAGCAGTGATCGATACAGGGATAATTCACCCCTCCACTTT.

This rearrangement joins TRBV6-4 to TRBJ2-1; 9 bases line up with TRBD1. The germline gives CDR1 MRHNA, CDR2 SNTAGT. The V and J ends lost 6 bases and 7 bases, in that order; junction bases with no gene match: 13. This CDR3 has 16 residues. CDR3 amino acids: CASRSFRDRVRNEQFF. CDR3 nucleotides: TGTGCCAGCAGATCATTCCGGGACAGGGTAAGGAATGAGCAGTTCTTC.

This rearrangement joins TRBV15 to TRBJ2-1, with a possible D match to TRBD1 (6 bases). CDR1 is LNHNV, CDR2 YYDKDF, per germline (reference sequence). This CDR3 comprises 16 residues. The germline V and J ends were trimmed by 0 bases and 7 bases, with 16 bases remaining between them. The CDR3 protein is CATSRDSGVAVNEQFF. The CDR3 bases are TGTGCCACCAGCAGAGACTCAGGGGTGGCGGTAAATGAGCAGTTCTTC. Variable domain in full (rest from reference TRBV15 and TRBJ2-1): DAMVIQNPRYQVTQFGKPVTLSCSQTLNHNVMYWYQQKSSQAPKLLFHYYDKDFNNEADTPDNFQSRRPNTSFCFLDIRSPGLGDTAMYLCATSRDSGVAVNEQFFGPGTRLTVL.

CDR3 amino acids: CASSLSDTEAFF. CDR3 nucleotides: TGTGCCAGCAGTTTAAGTGACACTGAAGCTTTCTTT. V usage is TRBV28 and J usage is TRBJ1-1; no clear D gene. CDR3 length equals 12 residues. The V and J ends lost 2 bases and 3 bases respectively, with 4 bases between them. Germline CDR1 MDHEN, CDR2 SYDVKM. The variable domain in full, completed from reference TRBV28 and TRBJ1-1, reads DVKVTQSSRYLVKRTGEKVFLECVQDMDHENMFWYRQDPGLGLRLIYFSYDVKMKEKGDIPEGYSVSREKKERFSLILESASTNQTSMYLCASSLSDTEAFFGQGTRLTVV.

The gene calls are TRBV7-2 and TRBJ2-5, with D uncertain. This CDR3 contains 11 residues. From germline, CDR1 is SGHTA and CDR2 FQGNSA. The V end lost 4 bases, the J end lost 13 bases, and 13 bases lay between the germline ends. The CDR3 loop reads CASSSGPVLYF. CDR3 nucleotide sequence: TGTGCCAGCAGCTCCGGGCCCGTCTTGTACTTC.

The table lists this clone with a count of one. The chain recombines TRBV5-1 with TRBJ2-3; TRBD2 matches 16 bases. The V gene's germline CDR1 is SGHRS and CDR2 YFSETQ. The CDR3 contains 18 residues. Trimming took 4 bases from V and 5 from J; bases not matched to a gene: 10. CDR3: CASSTGLAGGPGGDTQYF. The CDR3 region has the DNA TGCGCCAGCAGCACGGGACTAGCGGGAGGGCCTGGGGGAGATACGCAGTATTTT.